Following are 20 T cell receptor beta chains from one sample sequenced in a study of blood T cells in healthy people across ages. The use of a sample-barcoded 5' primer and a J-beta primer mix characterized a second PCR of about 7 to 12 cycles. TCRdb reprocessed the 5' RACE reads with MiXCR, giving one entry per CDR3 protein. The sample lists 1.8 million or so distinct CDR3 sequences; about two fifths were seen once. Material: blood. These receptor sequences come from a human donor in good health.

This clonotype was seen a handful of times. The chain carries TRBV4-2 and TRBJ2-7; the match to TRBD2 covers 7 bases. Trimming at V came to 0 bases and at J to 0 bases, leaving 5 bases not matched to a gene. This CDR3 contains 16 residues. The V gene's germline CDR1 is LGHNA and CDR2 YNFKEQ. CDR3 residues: CASSQDRGGYSYEQYF. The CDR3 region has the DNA TGTGCCAGCAGCCAAGATAGGGGAGGGTACTCCTACGAGCAGTACTTC.

CDR3 in DNA: TGCGCCAGCAGCCAAGAAGGGGGACAGGGTGTTAATTTTTATGGCTACACCTTC. Translation: CASSQEGGQGVNFYGYTF. J is TRBJ1-2 and V is TRBV4-3; 9 bases align to TRBD1. Germline-derived CDR1 and CDR2 are LGHNA and YSLEER. V shed 0 bases and J 5 bases; nucleotides not matched to a gene: 13. The length of the CDR3 is 18 residues.

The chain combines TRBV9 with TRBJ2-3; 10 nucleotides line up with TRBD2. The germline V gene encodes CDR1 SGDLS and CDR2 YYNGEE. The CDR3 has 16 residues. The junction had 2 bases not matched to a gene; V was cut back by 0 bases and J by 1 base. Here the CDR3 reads CASSVVLAGGTDTQYF. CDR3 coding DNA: TGTGCCAGCAGCGTAGTTCTAGCGGGGGGCACAGATACGCAGTATTTT.

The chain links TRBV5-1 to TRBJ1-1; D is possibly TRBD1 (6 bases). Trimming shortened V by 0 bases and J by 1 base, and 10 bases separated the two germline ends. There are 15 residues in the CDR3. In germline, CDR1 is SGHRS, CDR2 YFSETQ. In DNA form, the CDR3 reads TGCGCCAGCAGCTTGGAGGGGGGACCGAACACTGAAGCTTTCTTT. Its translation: CASSLEGGPNTEAFF.

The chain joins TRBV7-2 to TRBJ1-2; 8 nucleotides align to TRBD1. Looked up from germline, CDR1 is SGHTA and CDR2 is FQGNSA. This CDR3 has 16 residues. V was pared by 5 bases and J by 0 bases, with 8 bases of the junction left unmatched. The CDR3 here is CASSKGTGLSNYGYTF. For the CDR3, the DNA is TGTGCCAGCAGCAAAGGGACAGGCTTATCTAACTATGGCTACACCTTC.

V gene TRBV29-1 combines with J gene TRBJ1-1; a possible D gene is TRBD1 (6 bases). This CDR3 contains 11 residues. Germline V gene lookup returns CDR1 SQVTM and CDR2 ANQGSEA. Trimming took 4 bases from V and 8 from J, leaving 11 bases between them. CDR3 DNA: TGCAGCGTTGTTTTAGGACAGGAAGCTTTCTTT. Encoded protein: CSVVLGQEAFF. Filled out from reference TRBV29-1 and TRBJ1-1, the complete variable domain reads SAVISQKPSRDICQRGTSLTIQCQVDSQVTMMFWYRQQPGQSLTLIATANQGSEATYESGFVIDKFPISRPNLTFSTLTVSNMSPEDSSIYLCSVVLGQEAFFGQGTRLTVV.

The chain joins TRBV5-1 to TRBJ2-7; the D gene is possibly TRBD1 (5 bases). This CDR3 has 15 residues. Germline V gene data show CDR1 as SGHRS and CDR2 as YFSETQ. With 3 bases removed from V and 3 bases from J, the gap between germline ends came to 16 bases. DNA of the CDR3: TGCGCCAGCAGCTGGGTTTTTAGGGGTGTCTACGAGCAGTACTTC. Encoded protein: CASSWVFRGVYEQYF.

CDR3 amino acids: CASTVPVNTGELFF. Written as DNA, the CDR3 is TGTGCCAGCACTGTCCCCGTGAACACCGGGGAGCTGTTTTTT. The chain has TRBV12-3 or TRBV12-4 and TRBJ2-2; D gene ambiguous. The V end lost 7 bases, the J end lost 1 base, and 10 bases lay between the germline ends. The CDR3 consists of 14 residues.

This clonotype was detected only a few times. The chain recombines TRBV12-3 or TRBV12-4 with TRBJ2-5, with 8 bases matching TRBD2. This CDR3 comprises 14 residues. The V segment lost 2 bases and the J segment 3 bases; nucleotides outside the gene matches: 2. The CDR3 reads CASSLMTSEETQYF. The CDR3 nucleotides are TGTGCCAGCAGTTTAATGACTAGCGAAGAGACCCAGTACTTC.

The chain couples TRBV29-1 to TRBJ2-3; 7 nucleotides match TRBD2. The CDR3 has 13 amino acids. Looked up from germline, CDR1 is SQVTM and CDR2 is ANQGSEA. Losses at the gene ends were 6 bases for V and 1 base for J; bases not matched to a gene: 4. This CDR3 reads CSVWAGGTDTQYF. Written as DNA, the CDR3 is TGCAGCGTCTGGGCGGGGGGCACAGATACGCAGTATTTT.

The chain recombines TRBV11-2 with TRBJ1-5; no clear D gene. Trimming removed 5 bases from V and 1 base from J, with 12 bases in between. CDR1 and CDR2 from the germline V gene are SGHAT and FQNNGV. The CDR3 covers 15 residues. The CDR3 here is CASSPDGLSNQPQHF. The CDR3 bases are TGTGCCAGCAGCCCAGACGGCCTGAGCAATCAGCCCCAGCATTTT.

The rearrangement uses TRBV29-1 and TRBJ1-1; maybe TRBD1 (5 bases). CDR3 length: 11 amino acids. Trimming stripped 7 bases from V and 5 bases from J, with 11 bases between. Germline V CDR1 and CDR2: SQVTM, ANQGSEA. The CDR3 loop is CSAGAGTEAFF. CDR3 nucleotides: TGCAGCGCCGGAGCAGGGACTGAAGCTTTCTTT.

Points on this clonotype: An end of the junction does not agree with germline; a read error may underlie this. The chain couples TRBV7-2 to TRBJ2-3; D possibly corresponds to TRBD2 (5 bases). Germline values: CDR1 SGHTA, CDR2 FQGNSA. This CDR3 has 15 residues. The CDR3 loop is CAGSLLGFTAASPYF. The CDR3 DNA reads TGTGCCGGCAGCTTACTAGGATTCACAGCGGCATCCCCGTATTTT.

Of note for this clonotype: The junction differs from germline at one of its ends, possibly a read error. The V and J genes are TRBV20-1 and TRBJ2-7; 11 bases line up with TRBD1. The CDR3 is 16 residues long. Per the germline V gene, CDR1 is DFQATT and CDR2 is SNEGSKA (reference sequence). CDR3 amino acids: CSASPLGGQGVYGQYF. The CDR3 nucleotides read TGCAGTGCTAGTCCGCTGGGGGGACAGGGGGTTTACGGGCAGTACTTC.

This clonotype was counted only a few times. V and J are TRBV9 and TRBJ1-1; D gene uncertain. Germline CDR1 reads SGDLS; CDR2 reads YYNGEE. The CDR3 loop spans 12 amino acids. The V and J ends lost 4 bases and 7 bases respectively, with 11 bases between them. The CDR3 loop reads CASSYDGSEAFF. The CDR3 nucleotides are TGTGCCAGCAGCTACGACGGGAGTGAAGCTTTCTTT.

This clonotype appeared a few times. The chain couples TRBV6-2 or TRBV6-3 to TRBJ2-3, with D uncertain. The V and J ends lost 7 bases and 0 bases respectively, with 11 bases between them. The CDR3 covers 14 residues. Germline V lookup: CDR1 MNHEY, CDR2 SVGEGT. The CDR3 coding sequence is TGTGCCAGCACCCCCTTGCTGAGCACAGATACGCAGTATTTT. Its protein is CASTPLLSTDTQYF.

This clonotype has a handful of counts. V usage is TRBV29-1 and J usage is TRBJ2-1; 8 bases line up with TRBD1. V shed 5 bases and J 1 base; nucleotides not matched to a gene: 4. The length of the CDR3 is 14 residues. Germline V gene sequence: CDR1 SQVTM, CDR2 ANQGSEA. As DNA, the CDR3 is TGCAGCGTTCCGGACAGGGTATCCTACAATGAGCAGTTCTTC. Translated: CSVPDRVSYNEQFF.

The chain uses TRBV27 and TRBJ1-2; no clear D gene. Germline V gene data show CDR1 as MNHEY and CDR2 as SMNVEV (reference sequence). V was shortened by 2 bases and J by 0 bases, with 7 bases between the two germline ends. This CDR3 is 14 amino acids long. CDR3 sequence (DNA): TGTGCCAGCAGTTTAAATAGTCCTAACTATGGCTACACCTTC. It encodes CASSLNSPNYGYTF.

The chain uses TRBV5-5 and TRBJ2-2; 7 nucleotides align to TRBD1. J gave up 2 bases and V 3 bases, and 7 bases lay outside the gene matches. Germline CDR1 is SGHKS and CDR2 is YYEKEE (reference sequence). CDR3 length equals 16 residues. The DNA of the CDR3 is TGTGCCAGCAGCTCATCCCGGGACAGAAACACCGGGGAGCTGTTTTTT. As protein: CASSSSRDRNTGELFF.

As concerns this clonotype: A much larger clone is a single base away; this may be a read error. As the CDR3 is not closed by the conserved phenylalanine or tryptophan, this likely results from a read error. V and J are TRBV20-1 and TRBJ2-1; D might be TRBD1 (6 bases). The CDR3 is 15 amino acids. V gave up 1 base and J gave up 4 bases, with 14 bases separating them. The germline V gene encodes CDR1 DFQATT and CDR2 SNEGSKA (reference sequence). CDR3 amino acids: CSARAGTPFYNEQFC. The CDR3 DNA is TGCAGTGCTAGAGCCGGGACACCTTTTTACAATGAGCAGTTCTGC.